This TCR beta chain was documented in a study of blood T cell repertoires in COVID-19. Study at large: Researchers got acute and convalescent COVID-19 samples from the United States, Italy and Spain.

Self-reported history from a screening survey and questionnaire set each donor's cohort. Two consecutive negative NP/OP PCR tests, clearance, or resolved symptoms defined Cohort 3 recovery. As processed by the authors: Amplification of reference gene primers provided the estimated nucleated cell counts. The method was immunoSEQ multiplex PCR; TCRdb's version includes in-frame clones alone and lacks a portion of them. Clone size and the V and J calls come from that table; the DNA yielded D and trimming. The data hold about 300,000 clones, with approximately 90% observed a single time. The TCR comes from a man aged 30 to 39 who had recovered from COVID-19. Specimen: PBMCs or T cells enriched from blood (not recorded which).

This chain's CDR3 is CASSEDNLNTGELFF. For the CDR3, the DNA is TGTGCCAGCAGCGAGGACAACTTGAACACCGGGGAGCTGTTTTTT. This chain joins TRBV2 and TRBJ2-2, with D maybe TRBD1 (5 bases). This CDR3 has 15 amino acids. Trimming removed 6 bases at V and 1 base at J, with 12 bases between. Germline loops: CDR1 SNHLY, CDR2 FYNNEI.